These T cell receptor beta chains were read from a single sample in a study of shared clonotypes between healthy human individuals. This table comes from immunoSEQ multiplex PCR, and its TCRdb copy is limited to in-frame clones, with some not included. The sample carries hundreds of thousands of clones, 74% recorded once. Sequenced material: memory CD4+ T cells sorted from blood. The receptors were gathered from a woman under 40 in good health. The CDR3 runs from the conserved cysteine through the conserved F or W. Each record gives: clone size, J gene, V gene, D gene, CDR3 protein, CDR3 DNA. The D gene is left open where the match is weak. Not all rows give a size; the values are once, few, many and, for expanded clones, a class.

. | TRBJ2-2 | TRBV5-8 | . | CASSLARVRSGELFF | TGTGCCAGCAGCTTGGCTCGGGTCCGATCCGGGGAGCTGTTTTTT
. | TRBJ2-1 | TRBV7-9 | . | CASTPGNSRGEDEQFF | TGTGCCAGCACCCCAGGGAATAGTCGGGGAGAGGATGAGCAGTTCTTC
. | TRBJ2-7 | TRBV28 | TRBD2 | CASRPRGDGEQYF | TGTGCCAGCAGACCTCGGGGGGACGGCGAGCAGTACTTC
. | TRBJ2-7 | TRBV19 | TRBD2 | CASSRGLADYEQYF | TGTGCCAGTAGTAGGGGACTAGCGGACTACGAGCAGTACTTC
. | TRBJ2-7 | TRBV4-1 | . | CASSQRSDRLAYEQYF | TGCGCCAGCAGCCAACGATCCGACAGGTTAGCCTACGAGCAGTACTTC
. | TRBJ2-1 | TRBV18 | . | CASSSTKRVNEQFF | TGTGCCAGCTCGTCAACCAAAAGGGTCAATGAGCAGTTCTTC
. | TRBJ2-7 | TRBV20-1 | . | CSASPSYEQYF | TGCAGTGCTAGTCCGAGCTACGAGCAGTACTTC
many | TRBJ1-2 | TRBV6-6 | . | CASSYANGYTF | TGTGCCAGCAGTTATGCAAATGGCTACACCTTC
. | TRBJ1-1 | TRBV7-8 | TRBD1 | CASSSGQGATEAFF | TGTGCCAGCAGCTCCGGACAGGGGGCGACTGAAGCTTTCTTT
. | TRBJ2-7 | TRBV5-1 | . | CASSLVDNRYEQYF | TGCGCCAGCAGCTTGGTTGACAATCGCTACGAGCAGTACTTC
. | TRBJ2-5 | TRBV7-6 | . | CASSSRIAQYF | TGTGCCAGCAGCTCCCGGATAGCCCAGTACTTC
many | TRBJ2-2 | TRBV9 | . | CASSVQGIGELFF | TGTGCCAGCAGCGTGCAGGGAATCGGGGAGCTGTTTTTT
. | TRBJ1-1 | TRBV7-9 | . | CASSLYPSNTEAFF | TGTGCCAGCAGCTTATACCCGAGCAACACTGAAGCTTTCTTT
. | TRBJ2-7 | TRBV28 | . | CARRRPSYEQYF | TGTGCCAGGCGGCGCCCCTCCTACGAGCAGTACTTC
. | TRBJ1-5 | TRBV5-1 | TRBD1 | CASSLVPGTANQPQHF | TGCGCCAGCAGCTTGGTCCCCGGGACAGCCAATCAGCCCCAGCATTTT
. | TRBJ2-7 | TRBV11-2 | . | CASSPLRGTGYEQYF | TGTGCCAGCAGCCCCCTCCGCGGGACTGGCTACGAGCAGTACTTC
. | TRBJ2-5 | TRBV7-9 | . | CASSPQETQYF | TGTGCCAGCAGCCCTCAAGAGACCCAGTACTTC
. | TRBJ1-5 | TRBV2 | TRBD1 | CASSVRDRGDQPQHF | TGTGCCAGCAGTGTCCGGGACAGGGGTGACCAGCCCCAGCATTTT
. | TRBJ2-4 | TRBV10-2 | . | CASSESKATAVKNIQYF | TGCGCCAGCAGTGAGTCGAAGGCGACGGCGGTCAAAAACATTCAGTACTTC
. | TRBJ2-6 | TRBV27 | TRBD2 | CASSQYWDGGGSGANVLTF | TGTGCCAGCAGCCAATACTGGGACGGGGGGGGCTCTGGGGCCAACGTCCTGACTTTC
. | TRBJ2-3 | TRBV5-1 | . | CASSLARDPTDTQYF | TGCGCCAGCAGCTTGGCGAGGGACCCCACAGATACGCAGTATTTT
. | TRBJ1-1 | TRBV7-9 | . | CASSLGVGGPTEAFF | TGTGCCAGCAGCTTAGGTGTCGGGGGCCCCACTGAAGCTTTCTTT
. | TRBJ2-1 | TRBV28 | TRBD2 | CASSLFKGLDIDEQFF | TGTGCCAGCAGTTTATTTAAGGGACTAGATATCGATGAGCAGTTCTTC
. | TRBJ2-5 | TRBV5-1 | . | CASSLGSGNQETQYF | TGCGCCAGCAGCTTGGGTTCGGGGAACCAAGAGACCCAGTACTTC
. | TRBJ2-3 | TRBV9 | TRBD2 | CASSTAGVAWGTDTQYF | TGTGCCAGCAGCACCGCGGGAGTCGCGTGGGGCACAGATACGCAGTATTTT
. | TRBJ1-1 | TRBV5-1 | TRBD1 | CASSLAPGQGNTEAFF | TGCGCCAGCAGCTTGGCACCGGGACAGGGGAACACTGAAGCTTTCTTT
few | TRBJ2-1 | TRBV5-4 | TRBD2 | CASSKAGVANEQFF | TGTGCCAGCAGCAAAGCGGGGGTCGCAAATGAGCAGTTCTTC
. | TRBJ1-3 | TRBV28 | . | CASSLSGNTIYF | TGTGCCAGCAGTCTCAGTGGAAACACCATATATTTT
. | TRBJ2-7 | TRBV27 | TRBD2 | CASSQITSGITYEQYF | TGTGCCAGCAGTCAGATAACAAGCGGGATTACCTACGAGCAGTACTTC
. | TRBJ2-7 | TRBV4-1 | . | CASSQVGVVGRWGSRGGYKQYF | TGCGCCAGCAGCCAAGTTGGGGTGGTCGGCCGGTGGGGAAGTCGTGGTGGTTACAAGCAGTACTTC
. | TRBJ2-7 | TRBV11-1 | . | CASSFGTDSYEQYF | TGTGCCAGCAGCTTCGGGACGGACTCCTACGAGCAGTACTTC
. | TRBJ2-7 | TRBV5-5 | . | CASSFSPGLESYEQYF | TGTGCCAGCAGCTTTTCTCCGGGACTGGAGTCCTACGAGCAGTACTTC
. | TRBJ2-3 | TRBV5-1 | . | CASRVGQPTDTQYF | TGCGCCAGCAGGGTCGGACAACCCACAGATACGCAGTATTTT
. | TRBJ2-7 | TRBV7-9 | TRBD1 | CASSTYFSTGPYEQYF | TGTGCCAGCAGCACATACTTCTCGACAGGGCCCTACGAGCAGTACTTC
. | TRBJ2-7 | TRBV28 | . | CASSLTRYEQYF | TGTGCCAGCAGTCTTACCAGGTACGAGCAGTACTTC